These 7 T cell receptor beta chains were all obtained from the same sample, sequenced in a study of blood T cell repertoires in COVID-19. Repertoires were generated with immunoSEQ multiplex PCR, while TCRdb's copy carries only in-frame clones and drops some. The sample includes 200,000 to 250,000 clones, approximately 84% of them seen just once. Source material: peripheral blood. The receptor set was obtained from a woman older than 75 with COVID-19, enrolled during active disease.

The rearrangement links TRBV7-3 to TRBJ1-6, with 9 bases matching TRBD1. Germline V gives CDR1 SGHTA, CDR2 FQGTGA. This CDR3 comprises 15 residues. The junction had 6 bases not matched to a gene; V was cut back by 2 bases and J by 10 bases. CDR3 region: CASSLYGQGRSPLHF. The DNA for the CDR3 is TGTGCCAGCAGCTTATATGGACAGGGGAGGTCACCCCTCCACTTT.

CDR3 bases: TGTGCCAGCAAAAACTTCAGGGAAGGTGGCTACACCTTC. This gives the protein CASKNFREGGYTF. The rearrangement links TRBV6-5 to TRBJ1-2; a weak D match, TRBD1 (5 bases). Germline V CDR1 and CDR2: MNHEY, SVGAGI. V lost 7 bases and J lost 7, with 16 bases in between. The CDR3 runs 13 residues.

Of note for this clone: Within the sample, other DNA sequences also encode this same CDR3. The chain has TRBV6-5 and TRBJ1-4; 7 nucleotides line up with TRBD1. Germline V gene sequence: CDR1 MNHEY, CDR2 SVGAGI. V lost 6 bases, J lost 4 bases, and 5 bases stayed unmatched. This CDR3 comprises 14 residues. The CDR3 bases are TGTGCCAGCAGCCTACAGGGGCTTAATGAAAAACTGTTTTTT. Protein sequence: CASSLQGLNEKLFF.

The chain recombines TRBV10-3 with TRBJ1-2; D uncertain. Trimming removed 6 bases from V and 0 bases from J, with 11 bases in between. CDR3 length equals 14 residues. Germline loops: CDR1 ENHRY, CDR2 SYGVKD. The CDR3 region has the DNA TGTGCCATCAGCAAACAAGATTCTAACTATGGCTACACCTTC. Its protein is CAISKQDSNYGYTF.

The chain combines TRBV5-4 with TRBJ2-7, with D perhaps TRBD2 (7 bases). V lost 7 bases, J lost 3 bases, and 29 bases lay in between. The germline V gene has CDR1 SGHNT and CDR2 YYREEE (reference sequence). This CDR3 region has 18 residues. CDR3 amino acids: CASAGSSGVTGYSYEQYF. The CDR3 coding sequence is TGTGCCAGCGCGGGTTCGAGCGGGGTAACAGGGTACAGCTACGAGCAGTACTTC.

CDR3: CASSFRNEQFF. DNA for the CDR3: TGTGCCAGCAGCTTCAGGAATGAGCAGTTCTTC. The gene calls are TRBV5-4 and TRBJ2-1; D is unclear. Germline values: CDR1 SGHNT, CDR2 YYREEE (reference sequence). This CDR3 has 11 amino acids. V shed 2 bases and J shed 7 bases, with 4 bases lying between them.

The chain has TRBV7-9 and TRBJ2-2, with 7 bases fitting TRBD2. Germline trimming cut 5 bases from V and 3 bases from J; bases unmatched to any gene: 6. The CDR3 is 15 amino acids. Germline V gene lookup returns CDR1 SEHNR and CDR2 FQNEAQ (reference sequence). This CDR3 reads CASSPTAGDTGELFF. CDR3 in DNA: TGTGCCAGCAGCCCTACGGCGGGGGACACCGGGGAGCTGTTTTTT.